This paragraph covers one TCR beta chain sequence. Deletions cut 3 bases from V and 0 bases from J, with 9 bases between. The germline gives CDR1 MNHEY, CDR2 SMNVEV (reference sequence). There are 16 residues in the CDR3. The sample originates from a study of shared clonotypes between healthy human individuals. Naive CD4+ cells were CD45RA-selected; the remaining cells were memory. TCRdb's copy holds only in-frame clones and misses some; the assay was immunoSEQ multiplex PCR. The table lists some 2,000,000 clones, 95% of them singletons, with 0.1% to 0.15% in the top ten. This TCR was recovered from a man aged 18 to 35 in good health. The chain employs TRBV27 and TRBJ1-6; D may be TRBD1 (5 bases). The sequenced material came from naive CD4+ T cells sorted from blood. Subset defined: CD45RA+ positively selected. CDR3 region: CASSLRQSSYNSPLHF. CDR3 bases: TGTGCCAGCAGTTTGAGACAGAGCTCCTATAATTCACCCCTCCACTTT.